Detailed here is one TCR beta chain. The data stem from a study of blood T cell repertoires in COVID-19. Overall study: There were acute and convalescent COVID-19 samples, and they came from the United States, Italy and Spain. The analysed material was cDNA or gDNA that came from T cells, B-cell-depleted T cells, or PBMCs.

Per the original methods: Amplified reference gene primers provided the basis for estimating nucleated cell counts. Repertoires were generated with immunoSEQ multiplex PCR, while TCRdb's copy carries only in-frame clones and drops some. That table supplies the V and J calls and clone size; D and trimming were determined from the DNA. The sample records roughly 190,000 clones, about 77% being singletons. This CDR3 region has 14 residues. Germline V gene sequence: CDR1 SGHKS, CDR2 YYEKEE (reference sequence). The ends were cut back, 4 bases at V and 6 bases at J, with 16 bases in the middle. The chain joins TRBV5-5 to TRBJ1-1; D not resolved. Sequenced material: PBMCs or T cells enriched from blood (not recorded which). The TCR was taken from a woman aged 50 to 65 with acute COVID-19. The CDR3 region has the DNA TGTGCCAGCAGCCCGGCTCGGGTTAGCTCTGAAGCTTTCTTT. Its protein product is CASSPARVSSEAFF.